The rows below give T cell receptor beta chains drawn from one sample of a study of T cell responses to AZD1222 COVID-19 vaccine. The assay was immunoSEQ multiplex PCR, and TCRdb's table has in-frame clones only and misses some. The table records about 120,000 clones, 80% to 95% of them present only once. Sequencing was performed on peripheral blood, taken on day 0 of AZD1222 vaccination. Receptor source: an adult in good health. Each CDR3 is given with its conserved first and last residue. A D gene is named only where the DNA matches it firmly. The size entry is marked missing in some rows and otherwise reads once, few, many or a size class.

length: 16
size: .
V: TRBV7-9
D: .
J: TRBJ1-4
CDR3: CASSRAGSSANEKLFF

length: 11
size: .
V: TRBV4-3
D: .
J: TRBJ2-7
CDR3: CAAGSPLEQYF

length: 16
size: .
V: TRBV11-2
D: .
J: TRBJ1-3
CDR3: CASSLVTGRAGNTIYF

length: 12
size: .
V: TRBV2
D: .
J: TRBJ2-7
CDR3: CASSLAPYEQYF

length: 15
size: once
V: TRBV2
D: .
J: TRBJ1-6
CDR3: CASSEFAAPISPLHF

length: 15
size: once
V: TRBV6-5
D: TRBD1
J: TRBJ1-1
CDR3: CASRQDRRRNTEAFF

length: 14
size: .
V: TRBV5-6
D: .
J: TRBJ2-7
CDR3: CASSISGGAYEQYF

length: 14
size: .
V: TRBV28
D: .
J: TRBJ1-2
CDR3: CASSPPSGGYGYTF

length: 14
size: .
V: TRBV7-8
D: .
J: TRBJ1-6
CDR3: CASSLVGDDSPLHF

length: 14
size: .
V: TRBV2
D: TRBD1
J: TRBJ1-5
CDR3: CASSLDRVSQPQHF

length: 15
size: .
V: TRBV10-1
D: TRBD2
J: TRBJ2-3
CDR3: CASSTSGRAGYTQYF

length: 16
size: .
V: TRBV5-1
D: TRBD2
J: TRBJ2-1
CDR3: CASSFSGRAVYNEQFF

length: 14
size: .
V: TRBV20-1
D: .
J: TRBJ2-7
CDR3: CSASDIDGNYEQYF

length: 14
size: .
V: TRBV6-4
D: .
J: TRBJ2-3
CDR3: CASSEFGAGGTQYF

length: 14
size: .
V: TRBV6-1
D: .
J: TRBJ1-5
CDR3: CASSEAGGLQPQHF

length: 18
size: .
V: TRBV12-5
D: .
J: TRBJ1-5
CDR3: CASGLVPKDLEGDQPQHF

length: 16
size: .
V: TRBV21-1
D: .
J: TRBJ2-7
CDR3: CASSKGPGQEVREQYF

length: 16
size: .
V: TRBV19
D: .
J: TRBJ2-1
CDR3: CASSKNRAGPPNEQFF